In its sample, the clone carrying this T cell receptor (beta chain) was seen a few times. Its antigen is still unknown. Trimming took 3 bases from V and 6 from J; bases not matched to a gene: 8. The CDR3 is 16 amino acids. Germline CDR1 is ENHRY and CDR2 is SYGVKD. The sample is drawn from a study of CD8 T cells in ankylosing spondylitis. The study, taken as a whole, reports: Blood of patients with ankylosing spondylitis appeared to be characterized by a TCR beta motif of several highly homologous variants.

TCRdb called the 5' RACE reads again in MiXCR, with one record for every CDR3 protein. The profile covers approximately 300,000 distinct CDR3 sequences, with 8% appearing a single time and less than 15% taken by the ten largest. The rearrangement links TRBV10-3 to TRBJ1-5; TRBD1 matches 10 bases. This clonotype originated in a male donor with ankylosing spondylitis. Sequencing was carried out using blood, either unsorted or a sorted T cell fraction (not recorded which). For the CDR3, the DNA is TGTGCCATCAGTGAAGAGTGGGGACAGGGGATTCAGCCCCAGCATTTT. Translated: CAISEEWGQGIQPQHF.